This entry concerns a single T cell receptor beta chain. It lacks a known antigen. No much larger clone exists at a distance of one base, and base qualities are not known. This sample was taken from a study of cytomegalovirus exposure and HLA in healthy donors (dated 2017 in TCRdb). Background on the whole study: An earlier analysis of a few hundred of the donors reported 250 to 350 Gb of sequence data and 117 million unique TCR beta sequences obtained from around 190 million T cells. An early release covering roughly 640 HLA-typed donors comprised 250 to 350 gigabases of sequencing data and approximately 80 million unique TCR sequences. Of the 300 to 450 genotyped donors, approximately 80% were placed in the genetic ancestry cluster associated with self-reported Caucasian donors. The aim of the study was to test whether cataloging public T cell receptors could identify signatures of past pathogen exposure. The study profiled the T cell repertoires of fewer than 850 subjects by immunosequencing and related them to cytomegalovirus serostatus. Besides the first cohort of around 700 subjects, a separate validation cohort made up of 95 to 150 different subjects was used. To predict cytomegalovirus infection status, the study combined high-throughput TCR immunosequencing, statistical association of individual TCRs with disease status, and machine learning. To study patterns of TCR occurrence, a later analysis re-analyzed previously published TCR beta repertoires from under 750 donors and added high-resolution HLA genotyping. The later analysis used no new phenotypic data to find candidate immune exposures, relying instead on TCR beta sequences and their occurrence across donors. To decide whether each TCR beta V gene segment behaved as functional or pseudogenic, an earlier analysis of some 600 of the donors relied on high-throughput TCR beta sequencing. Donor age, sex, ethnicity and CMV serostatus were compiled together with the repertoire data. In a later genetic analysis, genome-wide SNP genotypes for 398 of the 666 donors were used, and that subset was treated as a discovery cohort. Every discovery cohort repertoire had been produced on one sequencing platform. HLA typing covered class I and class II loci at four-digit resolution. Typing coverage differed by locus: A, B, C, DRB1 and DQB1 were typed in roughly 620-640 donors, DQA1 in 500 to 550, DPA1 in 606, and DPB1 in roughly 470. Several DR-DQ haplotypes were handled as single units for association and clustering because linkage in the cohort was strong. On average, 235,054 unique TCR beta nucleotide sequences were sequenced per donor among several hundred genotyped donors of the cohort, with around 19% of those sequences being non-productive. What the work shows at the level of the full study, not this receptor alone: A later analysis associated 16,951 TCR beta sequences with specific HLA alleles at a false discovery rate of 0.05. In a later analysis, TCR association rates were found to vary across HLA loci, with the most associated TCRs seen for DRB1 alleles and the fewest for HLA-C alleles. Because HLA typing was unavailable for some donors at each locus, only the typed subset was used in association tests. According to a later analysis, most CMV-associated TCR beta chains appeared to be HLA-restricted, and the HLA associations seemed to be driven largely by CMV exposure. Broadly in line with IMGT annotations, most TCR beta V segments showed up in productive rearrangements about 87% or about 30% of the time in an earlier analysis of 587 of the donors. The classifier was reported to diagnose cytomegalovirus status with high specificity and sensitivity in both the original cohort and the validation cohort. A later analysis found that HLA-associated TCR beta chains were more clonally expanded and had lower generation probabilities than equally common non-associated chains. Because counts were too low, around 18 rarely observed V segments, including chromosome 9 orphons, were left out of the earlier analysis of 500 to 650 of the donors. Linkage disequilibrium might explain the correlated functional status among segregating V segments, but an unknown experimental factor could not be excluded. Only TCR beta chains were sequenced in this cohort, and the absence of alpha or paired-chain data limited detectable features. The sequencing pipeline was judged likely to have produced a cluster of highly shared sequence variants as a technical artifact. Compared with the approximately 600-donor mean, donors in an Asian-associated ancestry cluster had fewer N-insertions in productive TCRs, according to a later genetic analysis. Presence/absence analyses assumed roughly uniform sequencing depth across donors, an assumption that may not hold. CMV serostatus was the only immune exposure information available for the cohort. A further reported finding was that TCR beta sequences accurately predicted the HLA-A and HLA-B alleles for most subjects in the first cohort. When HLA alleles, especially DR and DQ, strongly co-occurred, TCR associations were difficult to assign to individual alleles. Across donors, most TCR sequences were observed very rarely, whereas some public TCRs were present in many individuals. In a later genetic analysis, a missense DCLRE1C variant was associated with V-gene and J-gene trimming of TCR beta chains, and the association was replicated in an independent cohort. A few of the identified cytomegalovirus-associated TCR beta chains were confirmed in vitro to be specific for cytomegalovirus antigens. In a later analysis, several top co-occurrence clusters were reported to appear linked to parvovirus B19, influenza, CMV and Epstein-Barr virus. According to the authors, the approach could potentially be generalized to other disease states and immunological phenotypes. The study gave a list of 150 to 200 TCR beta chains associated with cytomegalovirus.

Receptor libraries were prepared by the immunoSEQ multiplex PCR assay. The multiplex PCR relied on a mix of 60 forward primers for TCR Vbeta segments and 13 reverse primers for TCR Jbeta segments. The CDR3 region of rearranged TCR beta genes was amplified from genomic DNA by a multiplex PCR assay. Amplified TCR beta libraries were sequenced as 87-base-pair reads on the Illumina HiSeq System. The authors' pipeline ran thus. In a later analysis, tens of millions of unique TCR beta chains were counted across the roughly 610 repertoires, and roughly 11 million of these chains were shared by at least two donors. To remove PCR and sequencing errors, raw reads were error-corrected and collapsed into unique sequences using a nearest-neighbor algorithm that merged closely related sequences. Alignment of CDR3 sequences to IMGT reference sequences was used to assign V, D and J gene segments. For a sequence to be retained, a match of at least six nucleotides was required to both a V gene segment and a J gene segment. A rearrangement was called productive if the CDR3 had no stop codons and remained in frame with V and J, and every other rearrangement was called non-productive. Following IMGT convention, CDR3 was defined as the stretch from the second conserved V-encoded cysteine to the conserved J-encoded phenylalanine. The earlier analysis of about 610 of the donors excluded any sequence lacking an unambiguous match to a single V gene segment. In an earlier analysis of roughly 600 of the donors, a V segment was called functional when productive rearrangements were above 56.7%, and segregating when the standard deviation between donors exceeded 5%. A statistical classification framework was built to diagnose cytomegalovirus status from the catalog of TCR beta chain sequences. A later analysis assigned V and J genes by comparing TCR nucleotide sequences with IMGT/GENE-DB human TR gene sequences. A later analysis assigned CDR3 sequences and most-parsimonious VDJ recombination scenarios with the TCRdist pipeline. A later analysis defined each TCR beta chain by its CDR3 amino acid sequence plus V-gene family, and excluded reads lacking a unique V-gene family. A later analysis removed 450 to 600 highly shared, low-generation-probability nucleotide sequences to deal with suspected cross-contamination and a sequencing artifact. For each public chain, a later analysis derived a clonal expansion index from normalized ranks of inferred template counts within each repertoire. A later analysis computed generation probabilities with a VDJ recombination model fitted to out-of-frame rearrangements, and checked the results against IGoR. A later analysis scored TCR-TCR, TCR-HLA and TCR-CMV co-occurrence with hypergeometric tests, applying a repertoire-size bias correction to TCR pairs. To estimate false discovery rates, a later analysis permuted the HLA or CMV assignments 20 times. In a later analysis, co-occurring TCRs were grouped with DBSCAN, and TCRdist sequence similarity was added when clustering was performed within HLA-allele-positive subsets. Co-occurrence clustering excluded repertoires with fewer than 30,000 or more than 120,000 public chains, plus five with anomalous nucleotide sharing. This is the immuneACCESS table as TCRdb keeps it, with only in-frame sequences that have V and J called. A part of the clones is gone; compared with another copy, unresolved V genes explain less than half, and the rest is unexplained. V and J calls plus clone size are reproduced from that table; the DNA served to infer D and trimming. The sample yields 150,000 or so clones; roughly 84% were counted once. The ten largest clones capture 0.38% of the sample.

In total, around 600 healthy bone marrow donors made up the cohort. Cohort members were all nominally healthy when sampled, although unrecorded immune exposures were likely present. The donor tested CMV seronegative, placing the donor among the 350 to 400 seronegative members of the cohort. Each donor provided a peripheral blood sample, and peripheral blood mononuclear cells were used for TCR beta sequencing. Genomic DNA extraction from the blood cell samples was performed with the Qiagen DNeasy Blood Extraction Kit. This TCR derives from a boy younger than 10 in good health and CMV-seronegative. Sequences were obtained from PBMCs.

Read as DNA, the sequence is TGCGCCAGCAGTGAGGGGGGCTCAAACACTGAAGCTTTCTTT. Translated, it gives CASSEGGSNTEAFF. This chain joins TRBV10-1 to TRBJ1-1; TRBD1 is a weak D gene call, 6 bases matching. V drops 2 bases and J drops 2 bases, leaving 9 bases in between. Measured from the cysteine to the phenylalanine, the CDR3 is 14 residues long. The entry retains the CDR3 DNA only, 42 bases that are in frame from base 1. CDR1 WNHNN and CDR2 SYGVQD were looked up in the germline V gene (reference sequence).